The clone carrying this T cell receptor (beta chain) was detected only a few times. This sample stems from a study of blood T cell repertoires in COVID-19. Using immunoSEQ multiplex PCR, the repertoire was profiled, and TCRdb retains in-frame clones only, with some absent. The table includes 310,000 or so clones, 85% to 90% detected once. Germline V gives CDR1 MNHNY, CDR2 SVGAGI (reference sequence). The V segment lost 0 bases and the J segment 1 base; nucleotides outside the gene matches: 0. The CDR3 is made up of 15 amino acids. Material: peripheral blood. The chain is built from TRBV6-6 and TRBJ1-5; TRBD1 aligns across 7 bases. The sequence was collected from a woman in her twenties or thirties with COVID-19, enrolled during active disease. Written as DNA, the CDR3 is TGTGCCAGCAGTTACTCGGACAGGAGCAATCAGCCCCAGCATTTT. As protein: CASSYSDRSNQPQHF.